This T cell receptor beta chain stems from a study of OX40 agonist ivuxolimab in advanced cancers. Looking at the study overall: Patients received ivuxolimab, an intravenous treatment, every 2 weeks at 0.01 to 10 mg/kg.

TCRdb's table, derived via immunoSEQ multiplex PCR, lists solely in-frame clones and lacks some. Altogether around 60,000 clones are present, around 90% being singletons, with the ten largest covering 25%. The sequence was obtained from an adult with an advanced solid tumor such as melanoma, head and neck, liver or kidney cancer. Source: CD4+ or CD8+ T cells sorted from blood, taken in a trial of the OX40 agonist ivuxolimab.

The CDR3: CASSKSGLLGYNEQFF. The CDR3 DNA follows: TGTGCCAGCAGCAAATCGGGACTCCTCGGGTACAATGAGCAGTTCTTC. The chain is built from TRBV14 and TRBJ2-1, with a possible D match to TRBD2 (6 bases). CDR1 and CDR2 from the germline V gene are SGHDN and FVKESK. The CDR3 has 16 residues. V lost 5 bases and J lost 4, with 18 bases in between. Together with reference TRBV14 and TRBJ2-1, the CDR3 gives the full variable domain: EAGVTQFPSHSVIEKGQTVTLRCDPISGHDNLYWYRRVMGKEIKFLLHFVKESKQDESGMPNNRFLAERTGGTYSTLKVQPAELEDSGVYFCASSKSGLLGYNEQFFGPGTRLTVL.